This T cell receptor beta chain was sequenced for a study of human CD8 memory T cell subsets. It was negative magnetic separation that enriched the total CD8+ T cells. Construction of TCR beta libraries was accomplished by means of UMI-labeled 5' RACE. TCRdb re-called the 5' RACE reads; one entry per CDR3 protein, DNA not given. This specimen shows 4,000 or so distinct CDR3 sequences; the ten leading clones hold approximately 33%. The source material was CD8+ effector memory T cells (TEM) sorted from PBMCs. This sample's subset: effector memory CD8 T cells, CCR7- CD45RO+ CD95+. The source of this sequence is a human donor in good health.

CDR3 loop: CASSPVWGEKLFF. The V call is TRBV11-2, the J call TRBJ1-4; the D call of TRBD1 rests on TCRdb alone, since no DNA is present to check it. The germline V gene encodes CDR1 SGHAT and CDR2 FQNNGV. There are 13 residues in the CDR3.